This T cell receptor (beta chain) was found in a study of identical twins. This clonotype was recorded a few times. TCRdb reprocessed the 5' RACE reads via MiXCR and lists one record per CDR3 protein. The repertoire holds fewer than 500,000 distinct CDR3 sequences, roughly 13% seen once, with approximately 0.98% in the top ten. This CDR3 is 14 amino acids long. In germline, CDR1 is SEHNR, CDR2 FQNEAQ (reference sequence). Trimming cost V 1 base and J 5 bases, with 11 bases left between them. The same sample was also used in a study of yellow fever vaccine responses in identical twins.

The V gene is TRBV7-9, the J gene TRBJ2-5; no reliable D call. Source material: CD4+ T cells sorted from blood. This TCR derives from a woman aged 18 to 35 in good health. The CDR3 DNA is TGTGCCAGCAGCTTAGTTCCTATAGACGAGACCCAGTACTTC. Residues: CASSLVPIDETQYF.